Each of the 2 T cell receptor beta chains below was sequenced from the same sample in a study of blood T cell repertoires in COVID-19. This table comes from immunoSEQ multiplex PCR, and its TCRdb copy is limited to in-frame clones, with some not included. Of more than 100,000 clones listed, approximately 84% are singletons. Specimen: peripheral blood. These receptors were obtained from a woman in her 30s who had recovered from COVID-19.

The chain uses TRBV5-4 and TRBJ1-2, with 12 nucleotides matching TRBD1. CDR1 is SGHNT, CDR2 YYREEE, per germline (reference sequence). J gave up 7 bases and V 4 bases, and 11 bases lay outside the gene matches. CDR3 length: 16 residues. CDR3 DNA: TGTGCCAGCAGCAGGCTCGCGGGACAGGGGGCTTCTGGCTACACCTTC. This codes for CASSRLAGQGASGYTF.

This chain links TRBV30 with TRBJ1-5; a weak D match, TRBD1 (6 bases). V was clipped by 5 bases and J by 3 bases, with 14 bases between them. Germline CDR1 GTSNPN, CDR2 SVGIG (reference sequence). There are 14 residues in the CDR3. CDR3 sequence: CAWATSGDNQPQHF. The CDR3, as DNA: TGTGCCTGGGCCACTTCAGGGGACAATCAGCCCCAGCATTTT.